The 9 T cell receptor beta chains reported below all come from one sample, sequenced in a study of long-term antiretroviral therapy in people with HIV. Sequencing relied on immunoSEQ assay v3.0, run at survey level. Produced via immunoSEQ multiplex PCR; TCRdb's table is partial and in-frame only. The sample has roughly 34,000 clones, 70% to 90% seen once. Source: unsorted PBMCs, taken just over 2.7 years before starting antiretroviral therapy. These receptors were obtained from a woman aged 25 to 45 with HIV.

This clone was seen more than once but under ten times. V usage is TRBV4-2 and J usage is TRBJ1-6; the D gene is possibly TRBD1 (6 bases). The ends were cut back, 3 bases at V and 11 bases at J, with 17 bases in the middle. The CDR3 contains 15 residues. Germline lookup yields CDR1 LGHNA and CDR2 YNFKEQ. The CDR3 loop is CASSQFVGARAPLHF. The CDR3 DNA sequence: TGTGCCAGCAGCCAGTTTGTGGGGGCAAGGGCACCCCTCCACTTT.

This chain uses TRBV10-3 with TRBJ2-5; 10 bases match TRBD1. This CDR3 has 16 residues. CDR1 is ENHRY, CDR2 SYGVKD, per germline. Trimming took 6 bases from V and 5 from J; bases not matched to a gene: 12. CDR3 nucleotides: TGTGCCATCAGCCTGGGACAGGGGCTTATGGGGGAGACCCAGTACTTC. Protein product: CAISLGQGLMGETQYF.

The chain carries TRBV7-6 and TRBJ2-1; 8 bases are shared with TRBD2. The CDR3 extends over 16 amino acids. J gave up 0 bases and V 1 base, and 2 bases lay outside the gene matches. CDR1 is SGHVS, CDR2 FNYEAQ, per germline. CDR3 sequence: CASSLGAGASYNEQFF. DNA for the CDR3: TGTGCCAGCAGCTTAGGAGCGGGGGCCTCCTACAATGAGCAGTTCTTC.

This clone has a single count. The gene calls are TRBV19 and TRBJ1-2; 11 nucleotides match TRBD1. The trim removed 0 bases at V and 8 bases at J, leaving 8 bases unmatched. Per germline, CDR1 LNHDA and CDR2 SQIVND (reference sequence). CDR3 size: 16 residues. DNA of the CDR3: TGTGCCAGTAGTATAGACTGGACAGGGGGCGCGGGGGGCTACACCTTC. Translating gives CASSIDWTGGAGGYTF.

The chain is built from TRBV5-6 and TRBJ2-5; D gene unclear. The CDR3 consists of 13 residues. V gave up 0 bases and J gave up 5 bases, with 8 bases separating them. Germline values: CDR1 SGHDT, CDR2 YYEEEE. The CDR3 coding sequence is TGTGCCAGCAGCTTGGGGCTTTGGGAGACCCAGTACTTC. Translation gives CASSLGLWETQYF.

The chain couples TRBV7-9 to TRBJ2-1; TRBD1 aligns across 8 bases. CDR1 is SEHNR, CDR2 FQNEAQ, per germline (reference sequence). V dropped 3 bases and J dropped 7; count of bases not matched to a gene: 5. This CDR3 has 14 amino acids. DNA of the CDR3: TGTGCCAGCAGCTTCCAGGGGGCAGTGAATGAGCAGTTCTTC. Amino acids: CASSFQGAVNEQFF.

The CDR3 coding sequence is TGTGCCTGGGATAACAGGGGGTTGGCTGAAGCTTTCTTT. Amino acids: CAWDNRGLAEAFF. This rearrangement joins TRBV30 to TRBJ1-1, with TRBD1 identical over 8 bases. Trimming cost V 5 bases and J 6 bases; bases outside gene matches: 8. This CDR3 spans 13 amino acids. Germline lookup yields CDR1 GTSNPN and CDR2 SVGIG (reference sequence).

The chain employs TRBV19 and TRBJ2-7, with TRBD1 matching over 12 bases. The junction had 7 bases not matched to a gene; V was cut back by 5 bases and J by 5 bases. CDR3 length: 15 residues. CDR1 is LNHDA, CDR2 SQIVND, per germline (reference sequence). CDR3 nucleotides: TGTGCCAGTAGTGCGGGACAGGGGGCCATCAACGAGCAGTACTTC. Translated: CASSAGQGAINEQYF.

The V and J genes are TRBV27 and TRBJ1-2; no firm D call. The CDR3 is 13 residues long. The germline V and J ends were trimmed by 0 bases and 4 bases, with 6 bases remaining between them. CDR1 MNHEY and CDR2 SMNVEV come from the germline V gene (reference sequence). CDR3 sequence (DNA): TGTGCCAGCAGTTTATCAGGTGTCTATGGCTACACCTTC. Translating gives CASSLSGVYGYTF.